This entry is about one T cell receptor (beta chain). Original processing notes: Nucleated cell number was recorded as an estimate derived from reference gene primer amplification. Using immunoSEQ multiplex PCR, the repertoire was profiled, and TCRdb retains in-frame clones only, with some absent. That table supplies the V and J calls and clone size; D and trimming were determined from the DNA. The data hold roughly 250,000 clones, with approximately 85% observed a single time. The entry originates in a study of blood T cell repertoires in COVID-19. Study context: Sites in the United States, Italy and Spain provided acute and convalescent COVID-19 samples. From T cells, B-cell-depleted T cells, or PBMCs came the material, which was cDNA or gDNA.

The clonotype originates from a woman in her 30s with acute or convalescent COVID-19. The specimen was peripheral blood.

The DNA for the CDR3 is TGTGCCACCAGTGGGGGTACAGGGTCATTTCCTCCAGATACGCAGTATTTT. It specifies CATSGGTGSFPPDTQYF. V and J are TRBV24-1 and TRBJ2-3, with D perhaps TRBD1 (6 bases). From germline, CDR1 is KGHDR and CDR2 SFDVKD. Trimming left V 5 bases short and J 4 bases short, with 21 bases between. CDR3 length: 17 residues.